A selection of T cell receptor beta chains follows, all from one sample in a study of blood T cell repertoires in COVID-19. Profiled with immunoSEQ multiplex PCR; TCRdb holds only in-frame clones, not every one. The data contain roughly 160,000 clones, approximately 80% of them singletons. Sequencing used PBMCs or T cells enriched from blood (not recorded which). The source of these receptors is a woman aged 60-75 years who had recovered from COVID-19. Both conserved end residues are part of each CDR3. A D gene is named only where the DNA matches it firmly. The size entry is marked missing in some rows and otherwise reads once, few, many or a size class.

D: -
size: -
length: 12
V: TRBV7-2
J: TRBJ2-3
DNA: TGTGCCAGCAGCTCCGCGGCAGATACGCAGTATTTT
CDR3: CASSSAADTQYF

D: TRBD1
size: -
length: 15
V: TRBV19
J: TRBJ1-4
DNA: TGTGCCAGTAGTATAGGGGGGACAGGGAATGAAAAACTGTTTTTT
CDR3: CASSIGGTGNEKLFF

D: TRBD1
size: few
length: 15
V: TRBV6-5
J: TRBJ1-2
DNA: TGTGCCAGCAGTTCTTTGACAGGGGGCAGCTATGGCTACACCTTC
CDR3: CASSSLTGGSYGYTF

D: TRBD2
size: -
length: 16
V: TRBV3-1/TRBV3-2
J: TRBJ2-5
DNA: TGTGCCAGCAGCCAAAAAACGGGGGGGGCTAAAGAGACCCAGTACTTC
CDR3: CASSQKTGGAKETQYF

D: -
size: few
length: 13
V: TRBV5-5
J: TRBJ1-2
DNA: TGTGCCAGCAGCTTAAGACAGAACTATGGCTACACCTTC
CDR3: CASSLRQNYGYTF

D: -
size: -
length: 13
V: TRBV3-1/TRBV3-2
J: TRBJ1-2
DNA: TGTGCCAGCAGCGCAAGGACAGAGTATGGCTACACCTTC
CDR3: CASSARTEYGYTF

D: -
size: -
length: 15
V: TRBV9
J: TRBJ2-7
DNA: TGTGCCAGCAGCGAACAGGCCTCCCTACCCTACGAGCAGTACTTC
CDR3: CASSEQASLPYEQYF

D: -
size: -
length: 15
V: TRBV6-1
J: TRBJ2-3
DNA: TGTGCCAGCAGTGATTGGACTCCGCCCCTTAATACGCAGTATTTT
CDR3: CASSDWTPPLNTQYF

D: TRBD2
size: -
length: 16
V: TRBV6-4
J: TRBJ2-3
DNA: TGTGCCAGCAGTGACTCGACTAGCGGGGGGGCAGATACGCAGTATTTT
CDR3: CASSDSTSGGADTQYF

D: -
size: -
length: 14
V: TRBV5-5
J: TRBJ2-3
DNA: TGTGCCAGCAAGCCTGGGGGCTGGGAAGATACGCAGTATTTT
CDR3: CASKPGGWEDTQYF

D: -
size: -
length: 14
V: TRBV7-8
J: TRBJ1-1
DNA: TGTGCCAGCAGCAAGGCTTCAAGAGGGACTGAAGCTTTCTTT
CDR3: CASSKASRGTEAFF

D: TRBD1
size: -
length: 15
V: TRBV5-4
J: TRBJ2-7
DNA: TGTGCCAGCAGCGGACACGCCGGGACAGCTCCCAAGCAGTACTTC
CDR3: CASSGHAGTAPKQYF

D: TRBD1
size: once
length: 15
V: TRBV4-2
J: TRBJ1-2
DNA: TGTGCCAGCAGCCAAGAGACAGGGCCCCTCTATGGCTACACCTTC
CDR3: CASSQETGPLYGYTF

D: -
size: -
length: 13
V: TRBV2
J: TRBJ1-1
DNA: TGTGCCAGCAGTCCGGGGGGGGTTACTGAAGCTTTCTTT
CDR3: CASSPGGVTEAFF

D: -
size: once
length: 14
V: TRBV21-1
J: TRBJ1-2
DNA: TGTGCCAGCAGCAAAGAGACAGGGGCCTATGGCTACACCTTC
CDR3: CASSKETGAYGYTF

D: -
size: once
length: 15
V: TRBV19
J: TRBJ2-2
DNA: TGTGCCAGTATTGCAGGGGGGAATCTTCCCCGGGAGCTGTTTTTT
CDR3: CASIAGGNLPRELFF

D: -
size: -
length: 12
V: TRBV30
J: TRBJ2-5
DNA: TGTGCCTGGAGTCACAGAAAAGAGACCCAGTACTTC
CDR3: CAWSHRKETQYF

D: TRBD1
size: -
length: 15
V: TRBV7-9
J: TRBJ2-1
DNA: TGTGCCAGCAGAAGAATAGGGGGCCCCTACAATGAGCAGTTCTTC
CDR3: CASRRIGGPYNEQFF

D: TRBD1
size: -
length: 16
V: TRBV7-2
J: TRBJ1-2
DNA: TGTGCCAGCAGCTTAGGGACAGGGGTTACTCAGAATGGCTACACCTTC
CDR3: CASSLGTGVTQNGYTF

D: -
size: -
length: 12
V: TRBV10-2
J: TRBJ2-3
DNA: TGCGCCAGCATGTCGAGCACAGATACGCAGTATTTT
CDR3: CASMSSTDTQYF

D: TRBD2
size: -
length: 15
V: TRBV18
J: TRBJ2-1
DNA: TGTGCCAGCTCACAAACTAGCGGGACTTACAATGAGCAGTTCTTC
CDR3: CASSQTSGTYNEQFF

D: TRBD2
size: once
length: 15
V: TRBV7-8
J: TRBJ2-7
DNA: TGTGCCAGCAGCCGCAGCGGGGGGCCCTCCTACGAGCAGTACTTC
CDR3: CASSRSGGPSYEQYF

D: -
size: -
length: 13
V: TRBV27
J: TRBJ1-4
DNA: TGTGCCAGCAGCCGCACCCCTGGCGAAAAACTGTTTTTT
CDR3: CASSRTPGEKLFF

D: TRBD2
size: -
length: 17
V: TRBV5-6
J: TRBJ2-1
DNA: TGTGCCAGCAGCTTGAGGTTAGGCGGGGGAACTTTCGATGAGCAGTTCTTC
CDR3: CASSLRLGGGTFDEQFF

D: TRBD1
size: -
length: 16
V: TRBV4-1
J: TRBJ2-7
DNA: TGCGCCAGCAGCCAAGTTTCGACAGGGGGCTCCTACGAGCAGTACTTC
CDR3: CASSQVSTGGSYEQYF

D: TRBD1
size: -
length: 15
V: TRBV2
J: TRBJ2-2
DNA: TGTGCCAGCGGCCGACAGGGAATAGTGACCGGGGAGCTGTTTTTT
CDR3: CASGRQGIVTGELFF

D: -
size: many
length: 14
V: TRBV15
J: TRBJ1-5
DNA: TGTGCCACCAGCAGAGAGGGTTCTAGGCAGCCCCAGCATTTT
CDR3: CATSREGSRQPQHF

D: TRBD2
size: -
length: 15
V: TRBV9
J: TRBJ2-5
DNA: TGTGCCAGCAGCGCCCGGACTAGCGGCCAAGAGACCCAGTACTTC
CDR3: CASSARTSGQETQYF

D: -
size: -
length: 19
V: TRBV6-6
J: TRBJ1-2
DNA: TGTGCCAGCAGTCCCGTACGGCCGGGGAGACTCCCCGGAAGCTATGGCTACACCTTC
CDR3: CASSPVRPGRLPGSYGYTF

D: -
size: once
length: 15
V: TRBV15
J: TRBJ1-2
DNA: TGTGCCACCAGCAGAGCAGGGGTTAGTAACTATGGCTACACCTTC
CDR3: CATSRAGVSNYGYTF

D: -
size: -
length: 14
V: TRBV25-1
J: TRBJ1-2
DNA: TGTGCCAGCAGTGGAACAGGGCGCGCCTATGGCTACACCTTC
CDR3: CASSGTGRAYGYTF

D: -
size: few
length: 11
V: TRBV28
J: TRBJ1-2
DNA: TGTGCCAGCAGTTCCTCCGGTGGCTACACCTTC
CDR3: CASSSSGGYTF

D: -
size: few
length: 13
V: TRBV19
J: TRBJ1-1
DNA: TGTGCCAGTAGTATAGGACGAGGAGGTGAAGCTTTCTTT
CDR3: CASSIGRGGEAFF

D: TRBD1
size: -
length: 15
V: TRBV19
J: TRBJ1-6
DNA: TGTGCCAGTAGTCCTCTGGGACAGGGTAATTCACCCCTCCACTTT
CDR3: CASSPLGQGNSPLHF

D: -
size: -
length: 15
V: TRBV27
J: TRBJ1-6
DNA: TGTGCCAGCAGTTTAGGGGCGTATTATAATTCACCCCTCCACTTT
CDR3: CASSLGAYYNSPLHF

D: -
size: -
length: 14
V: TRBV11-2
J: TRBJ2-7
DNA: TGTGCCAGCAGCTTAATCAGCGGCTCCTACGAGCAGTACTTC
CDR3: CASSLISGSYEQYF

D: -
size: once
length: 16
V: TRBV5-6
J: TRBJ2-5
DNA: TGTGCCAGCAGCTTGGGAACGGGATTAGCTCAAGAGACCCAGTACTTC
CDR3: CASSLGTGLAQETQYF

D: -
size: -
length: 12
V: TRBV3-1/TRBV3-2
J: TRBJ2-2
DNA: TGTGCCTCCCCAGACAGTACCGGGGAGCTGTTTTTT
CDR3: CASPDSTGELFF

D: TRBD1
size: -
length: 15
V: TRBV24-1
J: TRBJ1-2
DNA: TGTGCCACCAGTGATAGGACAGGGGGCAACTATGGCTACACCTTC
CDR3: CATSDRTGGNYGYTF

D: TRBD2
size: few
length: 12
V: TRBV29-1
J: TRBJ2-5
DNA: TGCAGCGCCGGGCGGGGGGCGGAGACCCAGTACTTC
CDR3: CSAGRGAETQYF

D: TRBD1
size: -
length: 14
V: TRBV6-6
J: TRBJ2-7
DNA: TGTGCCAGCAGTCACGGGACAGGAAACTACGAGCAGTACTTC
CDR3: CASSHGTGNYEQYF

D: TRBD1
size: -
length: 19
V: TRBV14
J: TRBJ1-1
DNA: TGTGCCAGCAGCCCCGACCCTAGGGACAGGGGGTTCATGAACACTGAAGCTTTCTTT
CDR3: CASSPDPRDRGFMNTEAFF

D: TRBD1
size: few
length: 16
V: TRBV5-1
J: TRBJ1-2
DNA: TGCGCCAGCAGCGAACAGGGGTTGGGCCAAGGCTATGGCTACACCTTC
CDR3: CASSEQGLGQGYGYTF

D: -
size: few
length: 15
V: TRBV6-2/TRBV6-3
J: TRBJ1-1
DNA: TGTGCCAGCAGTTATCATCCAGGGGTGAACCCTGAAGCTTTCTTT
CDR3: CASSYHPGVNPEAFF

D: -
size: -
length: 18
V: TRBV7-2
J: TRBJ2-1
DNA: TGTGCCAGCAGCTCAGGGCGGGGTCGGGGGAGCTCCTACAATGAGCAGTTCTTC
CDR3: CASSSGRGRGSSYNEQFF